Below, 24 T cell receptor beta chains from the same sample are listed, as sequenced in a study of CD8+CD57+ T cells in acquired aplastic anemia. According to the study, genomic DNA was the template for TCR beta VDJ and CDR3 profiling. MiXCR, run by TCRdb on the reads, gives a single entry per CDR3 protein. Seen here are 200,000 to 250,000 distinct CDR3 sequences, 40% to 60% observed once, and the top ten hold around 20%. Only patients with CD8+CD57+ cell expansion on flow cytometry were chosen for sequencing. The sample was sorted CD4+, CD8+, or CD8+CD57+ T cells (not recorded which) from PBMCs. These receptors all stem from a human donor with aplastic anemia.

For this clonotype: No conserved phenylalanine or tryptophan ends this CDR3, so it is likely a read error. The chain carries TRBV12-3 or TRBV12-4 and TRBJ1-4; tentative D call: TRBD1 (6 bases). The CDR3 extends over 13 amino acids. CDR3 sequence: CASKVGQIERLFL. Written as DNA, the CDR3 is TGCGCCAGCAAAGTTGGACAGATTGAAAGACTGTTTCTT.

The chain recombines TRBV7-9 with TRBJ2-7; 7 nucleotides match TRBD2. Germline V gene lookup returns CDR1 SEHNR and CDR2 FQNEAQ (reference sequence). CDR3 length: 15 residues. Trimming cost V 6 bases and J 0 bases; bases outside gene matches: 8. The CDR3 nucleotides read TGTGCCAGCAGGGGGGAGGGGATGAGCTCCTACGAGCAGTACGTC. Translated: CASRGEGMSSYEQYV.

This clonotype was seen once. The rearrangement links TRBV2 to TRBJ1-2, with D possibly matching TRBD1 (6 bases). This CDR3 spans 11 amino acids. Germline assignment: CDR1 SNHLY and CDR2 FYNNEI. V was clipped by 6 bases and J by 7 bases, with 9 bases between them. CDR3 coding DNA: TGTGCCAGCAGGTTGGACAGTGGCTACACCTTC. The encoded protein is CASRLDSGYTF.

The chain uses TRBV10-3 and TRBJ2-7; tentative D call: TRBD2 (6 bases). The CDR3 covers 14 residues. Germline V gene sequence: CDR1 ENHRY, CDR2 SYGVKD. Trimming shortened V by 2 bases and J by 3 bases, and 11 bases separated the two germline ends. CDR3 loop: CAISEDDGGYEQYF. CDR3 coding DNA: TGTGCCATCAGTGAGGACGACGGGGGCTACGAGCAGTACTTC.

Turning to this clonotype: A much larger clone differs by one base, so this may be a read error. The chain is built from TRBV12-3 or TRBV12-4 and TRBJ2-7; D gene ambiguous. This CDR3 comprises 11 residues. V was cut by 6 bases and J by 5 bases, with 8 bases left in between. The CDR3 loop reads CASRGLHEQYF. The CDR3 bases are TGTGCCAGCAGAGGATTGCACGAGCAGTACTTC.

Ten or more counts support this clonotype. The V and J genes are TRBV6-1 and TRBJ2-7; D is uncertain. The germline V and J ends were trimmed by 2 bases and 3 bases, with 14 bases remaining between them. The CDR3 is 15 amino acids. Germline V gene data show CDR1 as MNHNS and CDR2 as SASEGT. This CDR3 reads CASSELPQLSYEQYF. The CDR3 bases are TGTGCCAGCAGTGAATTGCCCCAACTGAGCTACGAGCAGTACTTC.

Concerning this clonotype: An end of the junction differs from the germline gene, which may be a read error. The CDR3 DNA reads TGCGCCAGCGGAGCATCACAGGGGGCAGGTACAGATACGCAGTATTTT. Its protein product is CASGASQGAGTDTQYF. This rearrangement joins TRBV3-1 to TRBJ2-3, with 9 bases lining up with TRBD1. Looked up from germline, CDR1 is LGHDT and CDR2 is YNNKEL (reference sequence). This CDR3 comprises 16 residues.

This clonotype was counted ten times or more. The genes are TRBV7-8 and TRBJ1-1; possibly TRBD1 for D (6 bases). CDR1 is SGHVS, CDR2 FQNEAQ, per germline. The V end lost 1 base, the J end lost 4 bases, and 16 bases lay between the germline ends. The CDR3 has 16 amino acids. In DNA form, the CDR3 reads TGTGCCAGCAGCTTAGACTTAGGGGGAGTTGTCACTGAAGCTTTCTTT. Its translation: CASSLDLGGVVTEAFF.

This clonotype has a count of ten or more. This chain joins TRBV3-1 and TRBJ2-5; TRBD1 aligns across 10 bases. CDR1 and CDR2 from the germline V gene are LGHDT and YNNKEL (reference sequence). The CDR3 has 16 residues. V lost 0 bases to trimming and J lost 6 bases; unmatched junction nucleotides: 7. CDR3 in DNA: TGTGCCAGCAGCCAAGAATCCCGGACAGGGGGTAAGACCCAGTACTTC. Encoded protein: CASSQESRTGGKTQYF.

The sample holds many counts of this clonotype. Here the CDR3 reads CASNLLTSGGNQETQYF. CDR3 nucleotide sequence: TGCGCCAGCAATCTGCTGACTAGCGGGGGTAATCAAGAGACCCAGTACTTC. The V and J genes are TRBV5-1 and TRBJ2-5; 12 nucleotides agree with TRBD2. Germline trimming cut 6 bases from V and 2 bases from J; bases unmatched to any gene: 11. CDR1 and CDR2 (germline): SGHRS, YFSETQ. The CDR3 extends over 17 amino acids.

A word on this clonotype: The junction departs from germline at one end; a sequencing error may be responsible. The J gene is TRBJ2-7, the V gene TRBV27; the match to TRBD1 covers 9 bases. Germline V gives CDR1 MNHEY, CDR2 SMNVEV (reference sequence). This CDR3 spans 15 amino acids. In DNA, the CDR3 is TGTGCCATCAGTTTAGTCGCGGACAGGGGCTACGAGCAGTACTTC. It yields the protein CAISLVADRGYEQYF.

About this clonotype: At one boundary the junction diverges from the germline segment, which might be a read error. The chain combines TRBV12-3 or TRBV12-4 with TRBJ1-5; 10 bases agree with TRBD1. This CDR3 comprises 14 residues. CDR3 DNA sequence: TGTGCCAGCAGTTGGGACAGGGGCCATAGCGGGGAGCTGTTT. The encoded protein is CASSWDRGHSGELF.

Many counts were recorded for this clonotype. The CDR3: CSAILGGRYEQFF. Written as DNA, the CDR3 is TGCAGTGCTATCCTCGGGGGGAGATATGAGCAGTTCTTC. The chain joins TRBV20-1 to TRBJ2-1; 7 nucleotides align to TRBD2. Germline CDR1 reads DFQATT; CDR2 reads SNEGSKA (reference sequence). This CDR3 is built from 13 residues. V gave up 4 bases and J gave up 8 bases; unmatched junction bases: 8.

This clonotype was seen repeatedly, ten times or more. The chain couples TRBV7-3 to TRBJ2-5; 7 bases are a match to TRBD1. This CDR3 has 13 amino acids. Germline assignment: CDR1 SGHTA and CDR2 FQGTGA. V was pared by 5 bases and J by 4 bases, with 4 bases of the junction left unmatched. The DNA for the CDR3 is TGTGCCAGCAGCACTAACAGGGGAGAGACCCAGTACTTC. It specifies CASSTNRGETQYF.

A single count supports this clonotype. The chain combines TRBV7-9 with TRBJ1-2; D unclear. Germline V CDR1 and CDR2: SEHNR, FQNEAQ (reference sequence). The CDR3 loop spans 14 amino acids. V was shortened by 1 base and J by 5 bases, with 11 bases between the two germline ends. CDR3 bases: TGTGCCAGCAGCTTAGACCGCCTACCATATGGCTACACCTTC. Encoded protein: CASSLDRLPYGYTF.

The CDR3 here is CASSVGGAQSEKLFF. As DNA, the CDR3 is TGTGCCAGCAGCGTAGGAGGGGCCCAATCTGAAAAACTGTTTTTT. The chain carries TRBV9 and TRBJ1-4, with D tentatively TRBD1 (5 bases). The V end was cut by 0 bases, the J end by 7 bases, with 13 bases between. Germline V CDR1 and CDR2: SGDLS, YYNGEE. The CDR3 contains 15 residues.

This clonotype was detected a few times. V and J are TRBV28 and TRBJ1-1; D unresolved. The V and J ends lost 2 bases and 5 bases respectively, with 9 bases between them. Germline V gene lookup returns CDR1 MDHEN and CDR2 SYDVKM. This CDR3 is 13 amino acids long. CDR3 sequence: CASSLQRATEAFF. The CDR3 DNA reads TGTGCCAGCAGTTTACAGAGGGCGACTGAAGCTTTCTTT. The full variable domain, its missing parts supplied by reference TRBV28 and TRBJ1-1, is DVKVTQSSRYLVKRTGEKVFLECVQDMDHENMFWYRQDPGLGLRLIYFSYDVKMKEKGDIPEGYSVSREKKERFSLILESASTNQTSMYLCASSLQRATEAFFGQGTRLTVV.

The J gene is TRBJ2-7, the V gene TRBV7-2; weak D call: TRBD1 (6 bases). Germline assignment: CDR1 SGHTA and CDR2 FQGNSA. Deletions cut 0 bases from V and 0 bases from J, with 15 bases between. The CDR3 contains 17 residues. CDR3 coding DNA: TGTGCCAGCAGCTTAGCAGCGACAGGTCATTCCTCCTACGAGCAGTACTTC. Translated, it gives CASSLAATGHSSYEQYF.

The gene calls are TRBV2 and TRBJ2-2, with 7 bases aligning to TRBD1. The CDR3 covers 15 residues. V was pared by 6 bases and J by 5 bases, with 9 bases of the junction left unmatched. Germline V gene sequence: CDR1 SNHLY, CDR2 FYNNEI. CDR3 in amino acids: CASRADRTNTGELFF. The CDR3 bases are TGTGCCAGCAGGGCGGACAGGACAAATACCGGGGAGCTGTTTTTT.

This clonotype was counted between two and nine times. The chain has TRBV5-4 and TRBJ1-4, with a weak D call TRBD1 (5 bases). CDR1 and CDR2 from the germline V gene are SGHNT and YYREEE (reference sequence). This CDR3 region has 14 residues. Trimming removed 1 base at V and 7 bases at J, with 11 bases between. For the CDR3, the DNA is TGTGCCAGCAGCTTGTGGGGGTCTGGTGAAAAACTGTTTTTT. This sequence encodes CASSLWGSGEKLFF.

This clonotype was counted ten times or more. The chain carries TRBV20-1 and TRBJ2-7, with D possibly TRBD1 on 5 matching bases. Trimming removed 3 bases at V and 2 bases at J, with 14 bases between. The CDR3 runs to 14 residues. Germline lookup yields CDR1 DFQATT and CDR2 SNEGSKA (reference sequence). CDR3 bases: TGCAGTGCTAGTACCCGAGGACAAGCCTACGAGCAGTACTTC. Its protein is CSASTRGQAYEQYF.

The chain joins TRBV24-1 to TRBJ2-6; no clear D. In germline, CDR1 is KGHDR, CDR2 SFDVKD. Trimming took 11 bases from V and 1 from J, leaving 8 bases between them. This CDR3 comprises 13 residues. The CDR3 is CASRSSGANVLTF. The CDR3 DNA sequence: TGTGCCAGCCGATCGTCTGGGGCCAACGTCCTGACTTTC.

V gene TRBV19 combines with J gene TRBJ2-3; perhaps TRBD1 as D (7 bases). The CDR3 spans 15 residues. The ends were cut back, 4 bases at V and 0 bases at J, with 11 bases in the middle. Looked up from germline, CDR1 is LNHDA and CDR2 is SQIVND (reference sequence). CDR3 nucleotides: TGTGCCAGTAGTACCCAGGGGGGAAGCACAGATACGCAGTATTTT. It is translated as CASSTQGGSTDTQYF.

J is TRBJ1-5 and V is TRBV15; D uncertain. This CDR3 has 14 amino acids. The V and J ends lost 1 base and 0 bases respectively, with 4 bases between them. Germline assignment: CDR1 LNHNV and CDR2 YYDKDF (reference sequence). CDR3 DNA: TGTGCCACCAGCAGAGCTCCTAGCAATCAGCCCCAGCATTTT. As protein: CATSRAPSNQPQHF.